These T cell receptor beta chains were read from a single sample in a study of T-cell reconstitution after alpha-beta-depleted transplantation in children. TCRdb redid the calling of the PCR reads with MiXCR, one entry per CDR3 protein. This table holds about 200,000 distinct CDR3 sequences, about 7% found once. The sequences come from PBMCs, collected before TCRalphabeta/CD19-depleted stem cell transplant. The receptors shown here come from a boy between 2 and 15 years old with acute lymphoblastic leukemia, due to receive a stem cell transplant. CDR3s include the opening cysteine and the closing phenylalanine or tryptophan. D genes are given only for firm matches. Clone size, where shown, is once, few, many, or a class for clones that have expanded.

d_call | clone_size | j_call | v_call | cdr3_aa | cdr3_nt
- | many | TRBJ2-3 | TRBV10-3 | CAISEQTDTQYF | TGTGCCATCAGTGAGCAGACAGATACGCAGTATTTT
- | few | TRBJ1-4 | TRBV18 | CASSPEVTGEKLFF | TGTGCCAGCTCACCTGAGGTCACAGGTGAAAAACTGTTTTTT
TRBD2 | many | TRBJ2-1 | TRBV7-2 | CASSAKLAGVHEQFF | TGTGCCAGCAGCGCAAAACTAGCGGGAGTACATGAGCAGTTCTTC
TRBD1 | many | TRBJ2-2 | TRBV6-1 | CASSQQGANTGELFF | TGTGCCAGCAGTCAACAGGGGGCGAACACCGGGGAGCTGTTTTTT
- | many | TRBJ1-4 | TRBV7-2 | CASSLTGEKLFF | TGTGCCAGCAGCTTAACAGGTGAAAAACTGTTTTTT
TRBD2 | - | TRBJ2-3 | TRBV7-6 | CASSPRLAGGPTDTQYF | TGTGCCAGCAGCCCCCGCCTAGCGGGGGGACCGACAGATACGCAGTATTTT
- | many | TRBJ2-1 | TRBV5-1 | CASSTGHRIYNEQFF | TGCGCCAGCAGCACCGGACACCGGATATACAATGAGCAGTTCTTC
TRBD1 | - | TRBJ2-7 | TRBV7-9 | CASSSTTGAKTYEQYF | TGTGCCAGCAGCTCGACCACAGGGGCAAAAACCTACGAGCAGTACTTC
TRBD2 | many | TRBJ2-7 | TRBV4-2 | CASSQGLAGDSYEQYF | TGTGCCAGCAGCCAAGGACTAGCGGGAGACAGCTACGAGCAGTACTTC
- | - | TRBJ1-5 | TRBV7-2 | CASSLTVGSDQPQHF | TGTGCCAGCAGCTTAACCGTGGGCAGCGATCAGCCCCAGCATTTT
TRBD1 | few | TRBJ1-1 | TRBV9 | CASSTTGKSTEAFF | TGTGCCAGCAGCACGACAGGGAAAAGCACTGAAGCTTTCTTT
- | few | TRBJ2-7 | TRBV12-3/TRBV12-4 | CASSHGQSGGYEQYF | TGTGCCAGCAGCCACGGACAGTCCGGCGGCTACGAGCAGTACTTC
- | - | TRBJ2-1 | TRBV7-9 | CASDVSETYNEQFF | TGTGCCAGCGATGTCAGCGAGACATACAATGAGCAGTTCTTC
- | many | TRBJ2-3 | TRBV18 | CASSPPTRADTQYF | TGTGCCAGCTCACCACCAACCAGGGCAGATACGCAGTATTTT
- | many | TRBJ1-3 | TRBV29-1 | CSVGQSAGNTIYF | TGCAGCGTGGGGCAGTCAGCTGGAAACACCATATATTTT
- | - | TRBJ2-1 | TRBV6-5 | CASSYDLSANEQFF | TGTGCCAGCAGTTATGACCTATCTGCCAATGAGCAGTTCTTC
- | many | TRBJ1-6 | TRBV10-3 | CAISEWEYNSPLHF | TGTGCCATCAGTGAGTGGGAGTATAATTCACCCCTCCACTTT
- | - | TRBJ2-2 | TRBV7-9 | CASSPRQLTNTGELFF | TGTGCCAGCAGCCCACGGCAACTAACAAACACCGGGGAGCTGTTTTTT
TRBD1 | many | TRBJ2-7 | TRBV7-2 | CASNRQGSSYEQYF | TGTGCCAGCAATCGACAGGGGAGCTCCTACGAGCAGTACTTC
TRBD2 | - | TRBJ2-7 | TRBV12-3/TRBV12-4 | CASSLRAGLNCEQYF | TGTGCTAGCAGTCTGAGAGCGGGATTGAACTGCGAGCAGTACTTC
TRBD1 | many | TRBJ2-5 | TRBV9 | CASNHGTVQETQYF | TGTGCCAGCAACCACGGGACAGTGCAAGAGACCCAGTACTTC
- | many | TRBJ2-7 | TRBV29-1 | CSALVGGTGYEQYF | TGCAGCGCCCTAGTGGGGGGAACCGGCTACGAGCAGTACTTC
TRBD1 | many | TRBJ2-7 | TRBV5-4 | CASRNSPADRGLYEQYF | TGTGCCAGCAGGAACTCCCCGGCGGACAGGGGCCTCTACGAGCAGTACTTC
TRBD2 | few | TRBJ2-7 | TRBV28 | CASSVGGFYEQYF | TGTGCCAGCAGTGTGGGGGGGTTCTACGAGCAGTACTTC
- | many | TRBJ1-5 | TRBV28 | CASSFTGDQPQHF | TGTGCCAGCAGTTTCACGGGTGATCAGCCCCAGCATTTT
- | many | TRBJ2-7 | TRBV20-1 | CSASGVGSYEQYF | TGCAGTGCTAGCGGGGTGGGCTCCTACGAGCAGTACTTC
- | many | TRBJ1-1 | TRBV7-9 | CASSFEGLTGAFF | TGTGCCAGCAGCTTTGAGGGTCTAACGGGAGCTTTCTTT
- | many | TRBJ2-3 | TRBV12-3/TRBV12-4 | CASGPTISDTQYF | TGTGCCAGCGGACCGACTATCTCAGATACGCAGTATTTT
- | many | TRBJ1-1 | TRBV20-1 | CSARSPIDSMNTEAFF | TGCAGTGCCAGGTCCCCAATAGACAGCATGAACACTGAAGCTTTCTTT
TRBD1 | few | TRBJ2-3 | TRBV6-1 | CASRSQGAHRTDTQYF | TGTGCCAGCAGGTCACAGGGGGCCCACCGCACAGATACGCAGTATTTT
TRBD1 | - | TRBJ2-7 | TRBV28 | CASSIGTAREYEQYF | TGTGCCAGCAGCATTGGGACAGCTCGGGAATACGAGCAGTACTTC
TRBD1 | many | TRBJ2-1 | TRBV18 | CASSSVKQGAVQFF | TGTGCCAGCTCTTCAGTTAAGCAGGGGGCTGTGCAGTTCTTC
TRBD2 | many | TRBJ2-1 | TRBV28 | CASSQISGGAPRVGAYNEQFF | TGTGCCAGCAGTCAGATTAGCGGGGGGGCCCCACGGGTCGGGGCCTACAATGAGCAGTTCTTC
- | few | TRBJ2-3 | TRBV5-1 | CASSLGEGDTDTQYF | TGCGCCAGCAGCTTGGGAGAGGGGGACACAGATACGCAGTATTTT
- | few | TRBJ1-5 | TRBV7-2 | CASSLNSGPDQPQHF | TGTGCCAGCAGCTTAAATTCGGGCCCGGATCAGCCCCAGCATTTT
- | few | TRBJ2-3 | TRBV6-2/TRBV6-3 | CASSNYRLTSDSDTQYF | TGTGCCAGCAGTAACTACCGCTTAACATCGGACTCAGATACGCAGTATTTT
- | few | TRBJ1-1 | TRBV19 | CAAQGRNTEAFF | TGTGCCGCACAGGGAAGGAACACTGAAGCTTTCTTT
- | few | TRBJ2-7 | TRBV7-9 | CASSLWPGTYEQYF | TGTGCCAGCAGCTTGTGGCCGGGCACCTACGAGCAGTACTTC
TRBD2 | many | TRBJ2-1 | TRBV5-1 | CASSLPGLAGANEQFF | TGCGCCAGCAGCTTACCGGGACTAGCGGGAGCCAATGAGCAGTTCTTC
- | few | TRBJ2-7 | TRBV20-1 | CSALQADEQYF | TGCAGTGCCCTACAGGCAGACGAGCAGTACTTC
TRBD2 | few | TRBJ2-3 | TRBV20-1 | CSARISGGAPDTQYF | TGCAGTGCTAGAATTAGCGGGGGGGCTCCGGATACGCAGTATTTT
- | - | TRBJ2-7 | TRBV20-1 | CSATLTYSPYEQYF | TGCAGTGCTACTCTTACCTACTCCCCCTACGAGCAGTACTTC